Listed below are T cell receptor beta chains from one sample, sequenced in a study of blood T cells in healthy people across ages. Via MiXCR, TCRdb re-called the 5' RACE reads, giving one row per CDR3 protein. The profile shows roughly 1.5 million distinct CDR3 sequences, approximately 39% of them singletons. The sample taken for sequencing was blood. All receptors come from a woman younger than 30 in good health. The CDR3 runs from the conserved cysteine through the conserved F or W. A D gene is named only where the DNA matches it firmly. Expanded clones get a size class; other rows say once, few or many, or leave the size out.

j_call v_call d_call clone_size cdr3_aa cdr3_nt
TRBJ2-1 TRBV5-5 - - CASRAEGSFPINNEQFF TGTGCCAGCAGGGCCGAGGGGAGTTTTCCCATAAACAATGAGCAGTTCTTC
TRBJ2-6 TRBV20-1 - - CSAALAGANVLTF TGCAGTGCTGCCCTGGCTGGGGCCAACGTCCTGACTTTC
TRBJ2-7 TRBV12-3/TRBV12-4 TRBD2 - CASRGSSGTYEQYF TGTGCCAGCAGGGGGTCTAGCGGGACCTACGAGCAGTACTTC
TRBJ2-1 TRBV5-1 - few CASSLLVRALGEQFF TGCGCCAGCAGCTTGTTGGTAAGGGCGCTAGGTGAGCAGTTCTTC
TRBJ2-5 TRBV4-1 TRBD1 few CASSVRQGEKTQYF TGCGCCAGCAGCGTCCGACAGGGTGAGAAGACCCAGTACTTC
TRBJ1-1 TRBV9 TRBD1 few CASSVETGGSAEAFF TGTGCCAGCAGCGTAGAAACAGGGGGCTCGGCTGAAGCTTTCTTT
TRBJ2-3 TRBV5-1 TRBD2 few CASSLETSATDTQYF TGCGCCAGCAGCTTAGAGACTAGCGCCACAGATACGCAGTATTTT
TRBJ2-7 TRBV6-2/TRBV6-3 - - CASSAGGNIEQYF TGTGCCAGCAGTGCAGGGGGGAATATCGAGCAGTACTTC
TRBJ1-4 TRBV20-1 - - CSAILEGPSNEKLFF TGCAGTGCCATCCTGGAGGGCCCAAGTAATGAAAAACTGTTTTTT
TRBJ2-1 TRBV12-3/TRBV12-4 TRBD2 few CASSPLAAPYNEQFF TGTGCCAGCAGCCCCCTAGCGGCCCCCTACAATGAGCAGTTCTTC
TRBJ1-5 TRBV28 TRBD1 few CASSPTGFLGQPQHF TGTGCCAGCAGTCCGACAGGGTTCCTGGGTCAGCCCCAGCATTTT
TRBJ2-5 TRBV4-1 - - CASSLQGGQQYF TGCGCCAGCAGCCTACAAGGGGGGCAGCAGTACTTC
TRBJ1-5 TRBV27 - - CASSVIGNQPQHF TGTGCCAGCAGTGTAATCGGCAATCAGCCCCAGCATTTT
TRBJ1-1 TRBV10-3 - - CAISPGVNTEAFF TGTGCCATCTCACCGGGAGTGAACACTGAAGCTTTCTTT
TRBJ1-2 TRBV12-3/TRBV12-4 TRBD1 few CASSHRDRDYGYTF TGTGCCAGCAGTCACCGGGACAGGGACTATGGCTACACCTTC
TRBJ2-3 TRBV27 - - CASSSTGYTQYF TGTGCCAGCAGTTCGACAGGATATACGCAGTATTTT
TRBJ2-2 TRBV20-1 TRBD1 - CSAAQGATGELFF TGCAGTGCCGCACAGGGGGCCACCGGGGAGCTGTTTTTT
TRBJ2-1 TRBV20-1 TRBD2 - CSARVPSGSDNEQFF TGCAGTGCTAGAGTGCCCAGCGGGAGTGATAATGAGCAGTTCTTC
TRBJ1-1 TRBV3-1 TRBD1 - CASSHRTGSSEAFF TGTGCCAGCAGCCACCGGACAGGGTCGTCTGAAGCTTTCTTT
TRBJ1-5 TRBV4-2 - once CASSSRRDTYSNQPQHF TGTGCCAGCAGCTCTCGCCGGGACACATATAGCAATCAGCCCCAGCATTTT
TRBJ2-5 TRBV6-5 - - CASGAGRNVETQYF TGTGCCAGTGGGGCCGGCCGCAACGTAGAGACCCAGTACTTC
TRBJ2-1 TRBV5-5 TRBD2 - CASSLLAGGPDGQFF TGTGCCAGCAGCTTACTAGCGGGAGGGCCTGATGGGCAGTTCTTC
TRBJ2-1 TRBV29-1 TRBD1 - CSVAGRGGSHNEQFF TGCAGCGTTGCGGGGCGAGGGGGCTCCCACAATGAGCAGTTCTTC
TRBJ1-4 TRBV12-3/TRBV12-4 - - CASSFWGQGSNEKLFF TGTGCCAGCAGTTTTTGGGGCCAGGGGTCTAATGAAAAACTGTTTTTT
TRBJ2-1 TRBV15 - - CATSGPRGLEQFF TGTGCCACCAGCGGACCCCGGGGGCTTGAGCAGTTCTTC
TRBJ2-7 TRBV7-9 - - CASTPSQAAYEQYF TGTGCCAGCACCCCGAGCCAGGCGGCCTACGAGCAGTACTTC
TRBJ1-4 TRBV20-1 - - CSARSSPPRDEKLFF TGCAGTGCTAGAAGCAGCCCTCCAAGGGATGAAAAACTGTTTTTT
TRBJ2-1 TRBV4-1 TRBD2 many CASSQGLAVSYNEQFF TGCGCCAGCAGCCAGGGACTAGCGGTCTCCTACAATGAGCAGTTCTTC
TRBJ1-6 TRBV9 - - CASSMEGAGSPLHF TGCGCCAGCAGTATGGAAGGGGCGGGTTCACCCCTCCACTTT
TRBJ2-7 TRBV29-1 - few CSARYFSYEQYF TGCAGCGCAAGATACTTCTCCTACGAGCAGTACTTC
TRBJ2-1 TRBV6-1 - - CASSEQGFRDNEQFF TGTGCCAGCAGTGAACAGGGATTCAGGGACAATGAGCAGTTCTTC
TRBJ2-7 TRBV20-1 - few CSARVDSAYEQYF TGCAGTGCTAGAGTGGACAGTGCCTACGAGCAGTACTTC
TRBJ2-3 TRBV5-1 TRBD1 few CASSQDRPSRDTQYF TGCGCCAGCAGCCAGGACAGGCCCTCCAGAGATACGCAGTATTTT
TRBJ2-3 TRBV4-1 - - CASSPRLIRESTDTQYF TGCGCCAGCAGCCCTCGTTTGATTAGGGAAAGCACAGATACGCAGTATTTT
TRBJ2-3 TRBV27 - - CASSSWGPDTQYF TGTGCCAGCAGTTCGTGGGGCCCAGATACGCAGTATTTT
TRBJ2-1 TRBV7-9 - few CASSQYIGQFF TGTGCCAGCAGCCAGTACATTGGGCAGTTCTTC
TRBJ2-5 TRBV12-3/TRBV12-4 TRBD1 - CASNGPGQGTQYF TGTGCCAGCAACGGCCCGGGACAGGGGACCCAGTACTTC
TRBJ2-1 TRBV9 TRBD2 once CASSRQAGTSGTYNEQFF TGTGCCAGCAGTAGACAGGCCGGGACTAGCGGGACCTACAATGAGCAGTTCTTC
TRBJ2-2 TRBV19 TRBD1 - CASSGDRVNTGELFF TGTGCCAGTAGTGGGGACAGGGTGAACACCGGGGAGCTGTTTTTT
TRBJ2-7 TRBV5-1 TRBD2 few CASSTGGLAGYEQYF TGCGCCAGCAGCACGGGAGGACTAGCGGGATACGAGCAGTACTTC
TRBJ1-4 TRBV7-2 TRBD1 - CASSLTTGNEKLFF TGTGCCAGCAGCTTAACGACAGGGAATGAAAAACTGTTTTTT
TRBJ1-1 TRBV20-1 - once CSARGRQLMNTEAFF TGCAGTGCTAGAGGTAGACAGCTCATGAACACTGAAGCTTTCTTT
TRBJ2-1 TRBV2 - - CASSEGRSNNEQFF TGTGCCAGCAGTGAAGGTCGCAGTAACAATGAGCAGTTCTTC
TRBJ1-2 TRBV28 TRBD1 - CASSLPQGALDGYTF TGTGCCAGCAGTTTACCCCAGGGGGCTTTGGATGGCTACACCTTC
TRBJ1-2 TRBV7-6 - few CASSPPGVVGYTF TGTGCCAGCAGCCCCCCAGGGGTGGTTGGCTACACCTTC
TRBJ2-5 TRBV24-1 - few CASESLRLETQYF TGTGCCAGCGAGTCCCTAAGATTAGAGACCCAGTACTTC
TRBJ2-3 TRBV5-1 TRBD1 - CASGTGGGTDTQYF TGCGCCAGCGGTACAGGGGGCGGCACAGATACGCAGTATTTT
TRBJ2-1 TRBV9 TRBD2 - CASNKLGGASYNEQFF TGTGCCAGCAACAAGCTCGGGGGGGCCTCCTACAATGAGCAGTTCTTC
TRBJ2-3 TRBV9 - few CASSGKGTITDTQYF TGTGCCAGCAGCGGAAAGGGGACCATCACAGATACGCAGTATTTT
TRBJ2-7 TRBV6-4 TRBD2 - CASSDSGTSGHNEQYF TGTGCCAGCAGTGACTCCGGGACTAGCGGACACAATGAGCAGTACTTC
TRBJ2-7 TRBV7-9 TRBD1 - CASSWDRDPYEQYF TGTGCCAGCAGCTGGGACAGAGATCCCTACGAGCAGTACTTC
TRBJ2-7 TRBV29-1 - few CSVEYGSYEQYF TGCAGCGTTGAATACGGTTCCTACGAGCAGTACTTC
TRBJ2-3 TRBV15 - once CATSIGPVAGTDTQYF TGTGCCACCAGTATTGGTCCAGTAGCGGGCACAGATACGCAGTATTTT
TRBJ2-1 TRBV4-2 - - CASSQQDSRLYNEQFF TGTGCCAGCAGCCAGCAGGACTCGCGACTATACAACGAGCAGTTCTTC